This T cell receptor (beta chain) was recorded in a study of cytomegalovirus exposure and HLA in healthy donors. The germline V gene has CDR1 MNHEY and CDR2 SVGAGI. The CDR3 is made up of 14 amino acids. V shed 6 bases and J shed 3 bases, with 11 bases lying between them. This clone was counted a few times. Its antigen remains unidentified. A multiplex PCR was run with 60 Vbeta primers and 13 Jbeta primers. Sequencing was performed with immunoSEQ multiplex PCR; in TCRdb, only in-frame clones are kept and a portion is missing. The sample records about 180,000 clones, around 80% being singletons. Regarding the study as a whole: For most TCR beta V segments, an earlier analysis put the productive rate at about 87% or about 30% of the time. Most TCRs appeared rarely, but some public TCRs recurred in many donors.

The origin of this receptor is a woman between 25 and 40 years old in good health and CMV-seropositive. Sequenced input: PBMCs. This chain uses TRBV6-5 with TRBJ2-2; D possibly corresponds to TRBD2 (7 bases). The CDR3 coding sequence is TGTGCCAGCAGGCGGGGGCGCCACACCGGGGAGCTGTTTTTT. The encoded protein is CASRRGRHTGELFF.